This T cell receptor (beta chain) was identified in a study of hypomethylating agent response in myelodysplastic syndrome. Looking at the study overall: Roughly five patients were non-responders, while about six showed complete response or hematologic improvement.

Two replicates of 200 ng each gave 400 ng DNA per sample, survey resolution. Profiling relied on immunoSEQ multiplex PCR, and the TCRdb table lists in-frame clones only, not all of them. This sample yields fewer than 7,000 clones, of which about 80% are seen a single time; more than 9.5% belongs to the top ten. Points from the study as a whole: Lack of age-matching between healthy donors and MDS patients could bias comparison.

In this sample, this clone turned up once. The antigen remains unidentified. Germline CDR1 reads SGHRS; CDR2 reads YFSETQ. V trimming: 0 bases; J trimming: 0 bases; junction bases outside the gene matches: 18. The CDR3 loop spans 21 amino acids. This TCR came from a human donor with myelodysplastic syndrome. The source material was bone marrow, sampled before or after starting hypomethylating agent treatment for myelodysplastic syndrome (not recorded which). This chain uses TRBV5-1 with TRBJ2-5, with TRBD1 matching 9 bases. DNA for the CDR3: TGCGCCAGCAGCTTGGGAGGTTTTCGGTCTGACAGGGGGTTGTACCAAGAGACCCAGTACTTC. This codes for CASSLGGFRSDRGLYQETQYF.